This T cell receptor beta chain was recorded in a study of T cell responses to AZD1222 COVID-19 vaccine. Overall study: Doses given second, at about 4 or about 12 weeks, were pooled.

Study findings and constraints: The breadth and depth of Spike-specific TCRs increased once two AZD1222 doses had been given. Vaccine-related CD4 TCRs covered spike, predominating at 160-218 and 743-854.

Clones were read by immunoSEQ multiplex PCR, and TCRdb kept only the in-frame ones, dropping some. The sample holds about 130,000 clones; approximately 90% are singletons and the top ten take 1.5% to 2%. A single count supports this clone. Its target is not known. V lost 5 bases and J lost 4, with 6 bases in between. This CDR3 contains 12 residues. Germline V gives CDR1 SGHTA, CDR2 FQGNSA. The material was peripheral blood, obtained on day 0 of AZD1222 vaccination. The receptor was derived from an adult in good health. V usage is TRBV7-2 and J usage is TRBJ1-3, with unresolved D. The CDR3 DNA follows: TGTGCCAGCAGCGCTTCAGGAAACACCATATATTTT. Translation: CASSASGNTIYF.